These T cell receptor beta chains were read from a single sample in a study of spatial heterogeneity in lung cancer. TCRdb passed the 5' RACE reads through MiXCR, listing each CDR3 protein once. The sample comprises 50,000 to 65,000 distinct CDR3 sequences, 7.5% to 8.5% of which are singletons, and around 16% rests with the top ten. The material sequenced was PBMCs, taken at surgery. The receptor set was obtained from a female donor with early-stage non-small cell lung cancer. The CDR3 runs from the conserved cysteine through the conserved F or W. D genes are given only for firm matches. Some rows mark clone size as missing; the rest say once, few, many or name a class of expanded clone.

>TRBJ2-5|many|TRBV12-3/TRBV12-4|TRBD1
CASLRTGGQETQYF
TGTGCCAGCCTCCGGACAGGGGGCCAAGAGACCCAGTACTTC
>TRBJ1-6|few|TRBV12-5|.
CASGFRDPYNSPLHF
TGTGCTAGTGGTTTCAGGGACCCCTATAATTCACCCCTCCACTTT
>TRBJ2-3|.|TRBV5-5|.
CASSLAALAGTDTQYF
TGTGCCAGCAGCTTGGCCGCACTAGCTGGCACAGATACGCAGTATTTT
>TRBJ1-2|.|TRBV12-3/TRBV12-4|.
CASRLPGGGYTF
TGTGCCAGCAGACTACCCGGGGGTGGCTACACCTTC
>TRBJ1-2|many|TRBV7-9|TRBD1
CASSPGQADGYTF
TGTGCCAGCAGCCCTGGACAGGCGGATGGCTACACCTTC
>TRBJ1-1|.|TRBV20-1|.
CSASLGGTPSTEAFF
TGCAGTGCTAGCCTAGGGGGGACACCGAGCACTGAAGCTTTCTTT
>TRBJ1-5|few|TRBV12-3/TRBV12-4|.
CASSSAGVGVSQPQHF
TGTGCCAGCAGTTCCGCTGGCGTAGGTGTTAGTCAGCCCCAGCATTTT
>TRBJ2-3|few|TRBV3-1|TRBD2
CASSLGLAGTTDTQYF
TGTGCCAGCAGCCTTGGACTAGCGGGGACTACAGATACGCAGTATTTT
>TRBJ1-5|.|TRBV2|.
CASSEQGSYQPQHF
TGTGCCAGCAGTGAACAGGGGTCTTATCAGCCCCAGCATTTT
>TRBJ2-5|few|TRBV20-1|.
CSASGETQYF
TGCAGTGCTAGTGGGGAGACCCAGTACTTC
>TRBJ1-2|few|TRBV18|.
CASSPTGTQEYGYTF
TGTGCCAGCTCACCGACCGGGACCCAAGAGTATGGCTACACCTTC
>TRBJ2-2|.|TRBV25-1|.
CASSERAGWTGELFF
TGTGCCAGCAGTGAAAGGGCAGGGTGGACCGGGGAGCTGTTTTTT
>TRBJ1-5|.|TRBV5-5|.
CASSLDLINQPQHF
TGTGCCAGCAGCTTGGACCTTATCAATCAGCCCCAGCATTTT
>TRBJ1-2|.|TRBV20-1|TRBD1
CSARGGTGAGYGYTF
TGCAGTGCTAGAGGTGGGACAGGGGCTGGCTATGGCTACACCTTC
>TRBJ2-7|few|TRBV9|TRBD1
CASSVGQGAYEQYF
TGTGCCAGCAGCGTTGGACAGGGCGCCTACGAGCAGTACTTC
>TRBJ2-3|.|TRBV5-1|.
CASSLPGSADTQYF
TGCGCCAGCAGCTTGCCGGGGTCAGCAGATACGCAGTATTTT
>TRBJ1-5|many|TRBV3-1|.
CASSQGLRDESQPQHF
TGTGCCAGCAGCCAGGGCCTCCGGGACGAAAGTCAGCCCCAGCATTTT
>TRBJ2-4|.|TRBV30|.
CAWSTRGDLAKNIQYF
TGTGCCTGGAGTACGAGGGGTGACCTAGCCAAAAACATTCAGTACTTC
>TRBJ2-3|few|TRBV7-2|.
CASSLRGTGTDTQYF
TGTGCCAGCAGCTTACGGGGGACTGGCACAGATACGCAGTATTTT
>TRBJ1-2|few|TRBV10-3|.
CAINRDLANYGYTF
TGTGCCATCAACAGGGACCTCGCTAACTATGGCTACACCTTC
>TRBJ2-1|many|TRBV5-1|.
CASSHGQQLLYAEQFF
TGCGCCAGCAGCCACGGACAGCAGCTCCTTTACGCGGAGCAGTTCTTC
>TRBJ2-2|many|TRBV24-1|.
CATSETVQSGELFF
TGTGCCACCAGTGAGACAGTCCAATCCGGGGAGCTGTTTTTT
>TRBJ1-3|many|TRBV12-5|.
CASGPPAGNTIYF
TGTGCTAGTGGCCCTCCCGCAGGAAACACCATATATTTT
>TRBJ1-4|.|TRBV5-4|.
CASSLQGINEKLFF
TGTGCCAGCAGCCTCCAGGGGATCAATGAAAAACTGTTTTTT
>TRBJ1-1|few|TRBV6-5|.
CASSRRSSTEAFF
TGTGCCAGCAGTAGACGGAGCTCAACTGAAGCTTTCTTT
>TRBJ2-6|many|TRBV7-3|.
CASSLHLRTTGANVLTF
TGTGCCAGCAGCTTACACCTAAGGACTACTGGGGCCAACGTCCTGACTTTC
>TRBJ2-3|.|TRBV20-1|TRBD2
CSAKGLAGRTDTQYF
TGCAGTGCCAAGGGACTAGCGGGGAGGACAGATACGCAGTATTTT
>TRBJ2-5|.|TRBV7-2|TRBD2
CASSRRLAGGRETQYF
TGTGCCAGCAGCCGCAGACTAGCGGGGGGGCGTGAGACCCAGTACTTC
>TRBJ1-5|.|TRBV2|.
CASRVRAGWSNQPQHF
TGTGCCAGCAGGGTCAGGGCGGGGTGGAGCAATCAGCCCCAGCATTTT
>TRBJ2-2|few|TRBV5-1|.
CASSLGIGELFF
TGCGCCAGCAGCCTCGGGATCGGGGAGCTGTTTTTT
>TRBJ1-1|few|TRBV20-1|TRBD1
CSARPGTGKEGTEAFF
TGCAGTGCCAGACCCGGGACAGGGAAGGAGGGGACTGAAGCTTTCTTT
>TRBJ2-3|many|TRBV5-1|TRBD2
CASSLVLAGDPRSTQYF
TGCGCCAGCAGCTTGGTTCTAGCGGGGGATCCCCGATCTACGCAGTATTTT
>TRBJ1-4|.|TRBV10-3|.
CAISVRGADEKLFF
TGTGCCATCAGTGTTCGGGGTGCGGATGAAAAACTGTTTTTT
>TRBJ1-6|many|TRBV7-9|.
CASSLALGGRDSPLHF
TGTGCCAGCAGCTTAGCGCTTGGAGGGCGTGATTCACCCCTCCACTTT
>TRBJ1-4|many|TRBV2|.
CASSSREKLFF
TGTGCCAGCAGTTCGCGTGAAAAACTGTTTTTT
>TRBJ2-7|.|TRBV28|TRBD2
CASSSGRGPGEQYF
TGTGCCAGCAGTTCCGGGAGGGGTCCAGGCGAGCAGTACTTC
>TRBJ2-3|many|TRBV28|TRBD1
CASSLPGTGVLGTDTQYF
TGTGCCAGCAGTTTGCCCGGGACAGGGGTCCTGGGCACAGATACGCAGTATTTT
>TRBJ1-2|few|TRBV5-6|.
CASSYSYGYTF
TGTGCCAGCAGCTACAGCTATGGCTACACCTTC
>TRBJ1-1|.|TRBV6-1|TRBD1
CASTWDRDTEAFF
TGTGCCAGCACCTGGGACAGAGACACTGAAGCTTTCTTT
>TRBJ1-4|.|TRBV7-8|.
CASSSDRQNEKLFF
TGTGCCAGCAGCTCGGACAGACAGAATGAAAAACTGTTTTTT
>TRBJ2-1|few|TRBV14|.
CASSRDSTTVHQFF
TGTGCCAGCAGCCGGGACTCCACAACCGTGCACCAGTTCTTC
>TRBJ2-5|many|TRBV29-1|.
CSVGGSFQETQYF
TGCAGCGTTGGAGGGTCTTTCCAAGAGACCCAGTACTTC
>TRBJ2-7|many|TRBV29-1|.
CSVFTAGGLYEQYF
TGCAGCGTTTTTACGGCAGGTGGGCTCTACGAGCAGTACTTC
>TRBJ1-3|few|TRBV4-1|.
CASSQDEGSGNTIYF
TGCGCCAGCAGCCAAGATGAGGGGTCTGGAAACACCATATATTTT
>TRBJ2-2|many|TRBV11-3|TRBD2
CASRSSGATGELFF
TGTGCCAGCAGATCTAGCGGAGCCACCGGGGAGCTGTTTTTT
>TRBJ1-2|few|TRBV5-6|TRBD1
CASSLRQGAGYTF
TGTGCCAGCAGCTTGAGGCAGGGGGCTGGCTACACCTTC
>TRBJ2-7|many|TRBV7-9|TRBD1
CASSSQGGGEQYF
TGTGCCAGCAGCTCACAGGGGGGCGGCGAGCAGTACTTC
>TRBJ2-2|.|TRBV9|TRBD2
CASSVHGERETGELFF
TGTGCCAGCAGCGTCCACGGGGAGCGGGAAACCGGGGAGCTGTTTTTT
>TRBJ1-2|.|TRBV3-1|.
CASSQELGRSLWGYTF
TGTGCCAGCAGCCAAGAGCTGGGGAGGAGTCTCTGGGGCTACACCTTC